The sequence of this TCR beta chain was determined in a study of metastatic and nonmetastatic thyroid tumors (TCRdb year 2020). As for the study more broadly: Repertoires from peripheral blood and from tumor or nodule tissue samples of malignant and benign thyroid patients were compared.

Receptors were amplified or captured by PCR. Sequenced using an Illumina HiSeq 4000. High-throughput sequencing was used to profile the TCR beta-chain CDR3 region of each patient. The original methods were these. Drawing on CDR3 differences between clinicopathological groups, the researchers built a classifier meant to tell apart patients with distant-metastatic papillary thyroid cancer. Repertoire diversity was assessed with the Shannon index, and tumor-blood repertoire similarity with the Morisita-Horn index. TCRdb reprocessed the public reads (quality trimming at Q25 with fastp, clone calling with MiXCR) and kept in-frame beta chains. TCRdb's processing, not the authors' own work, is the source of the V and J calls. The sample yields about 33,000 clones; more than 15% were counted once. More than 4.5% of the sample belongs to the ten largest clones. None of the patients had been given any treatment before thyroid surgery. Patient clinical samples collected from about 2011 to 2019 were retrospectively analysed using T-cell receptor beta sequencing.

The CDR3 runs 15 residues from the cysteine to the phenylalanine. Only the CDR3 part of the read is kept: 45 bases, read in frame from the first base. V gives up 0 bases and J gives up 6 bases, and the segment between their germline ends measures 18 bases. Looking up the germline V gene (reference sequence) yields CDR1 DFQATT and CDR2 SNEGSKA. This clone has a count of ten or more. No antigen is known for it. Base qualities are missing; no much larger clone stands one base away. The paper as a whole reports these results and caveats: TCR beta diversity was reported as significantly higher in malignant tumors than in benign nodules, in both blood and tumor samples.

The chain is encoded by TRBV20-1 joined to TRBJ2-7; the D gene identity is not certain. The TCR comes from a female donor with papillary thyroid cancer or a benign thyroid nodule (not recorded which). Some clones in this sample may be carry-over from other donors' samples. Material for sequencing was blood. The DNA is as follows: TGCAGTGCTAGAGATGTTTCGGCAGCGATAGGCGAGCAGTACTTC. It codes for CSARDVSAAIGEQYF.